This entry lists 21 T cell receptor beta chains sequenced from one sample in a study of T cell clonotyping in hematopoietic cell transplantation. Sequencing used immunoSEQ multiplex PCR; TCRdb keeps in-frame clones, though not all of them. The table shows 5,500 to 8,500 clones, with 37% occurring only once. This sample comprised peripheral blood mononuclear cells, obtained 30 days after allogeneic stem cell transplant. Every receptor here comes from a female patient between 55 and 75 years old who had an allogeneic stem cell transplant, so the T cells may come from the graft donor. Some clones in this sample may be carry-over from other donors' samples.

The rearrangement uses TRBV28 and TRBJ2-7, with a weak D call TRBD1 (5 bases). V shed 6 bases and J shed 6 bases, with 12 bases lying between them. CDR1 is MDHEN and CDR2 is SYDVKM in the germline V gene. The CDR3 has 12 amino acids. In DNA form, the CDR3 reads TGTGCCAGCAGGCAGGGAAAGGGCGAGCAGTACTTC. Amino acid sequence: CASRQGKGEQYF.

This clone turned up a few times. V and J are TRBV7-6 and TRBJ2-1; perhaps TRBD1 as D (5 bases). Germline-derived CDR1 and CDR2 are SGHVS and FNYEAQ. This CDR3 is 13 amino acids long. V shed 2 bases and J shed 7 bases, with 9 bases lying between them. CDR3 loop: CASSLLRGNEQFF. DNA of the CDR3: TGTGCCAGCAGCTTACTTAGGGGTAATGAGCAGTTCTTC.

The chain carries TRBV30 and TRBJ1-2, with no clear D. The CDR3 is 12 amino acids. V lost 2 bases, J lost 4 bases, and 8 bases lay in between. Germline loops: CDR1 GTSNPN, CDR2 SVGIG (reference sequence). The CDR3: CAWSRQTYGYTF. In DNA, the CDR3 is TGTGCCTGGAGTCGGCAGACCTATGGCTACACCTTC.

This clone was seen more than once but under ten times. CDR3 in DNA: TGTGCCAGCAGTTTCCCGGGACAGGCCTACGAGCAGTACTTC. Translated, it gives CASSFPGQAYEQYF. The gene calls are TRBV28 and TRBJ2-5; 8 bases align to TRBD1. With the DNA end fitting TRBJ2-7 better, the J assignment may be wrong. The CDR3 has 14 amino acids. Germline V gives CDR1 MDHEN, CDR2 SYDVKM.

A few counts support this clone. In nucleotides, the CDR3 is TGCAGCGCCAGGACGAGCCAGGGAGCCTACACCTTC. Its protein product is CSARTSQGAYTF. The chain has TRBV29-1 and TRBJ1-2; TRBD1 is a possible D gene (5 bases). Trimming pared 7 bases from V and 10 bases from J, leaving 19 bases between. The CDR3 contains 12 residues. Germline CDR1 reads SQVTM; CDR2 reads ANQGSEA.

The table lists this clone with a few counts. V is TRBV27 and J is TRBJ2-7; 7 bases line up with TRBD1. CDR1 is MNHEY and CDR2 is SMNVEV in the germline V gene (reference sequence). Losses at the gene ends were 6 bases for V and 7 bases for J; bases not matched to a gene: 6. The CDR3 loop spans 12 amino acids. As DNA, the CDR3 is TGTGCCAGCAGCCGAACAGGGGTTGAGCAGTACTTC. Its protein is CASSRTGVEQYF.

This clone was seen a handful of times. The V and J genes are TRBV4-1 and TRBJ2-7; perhaps TRBD2 as D (6 bases). The CDR3 sequence is 15 residues long. Trimming stripped 2 bases from V and 4 bases from J, with 15 bases between. Looked up from germline, CDR1 is MGHRA and CDR2 is YSYEKL. This CDR3 is CASSQLDAAGYEQYF. Written as DNA, the CDR3 is TGCGCCAGCAGCCAACTTGACGCGGCGGGGTACGAGCAGTACTTC.

This clone was observed a few times. The chain recombines TRBV6-5 with TRBJ1-2; no definite D call. This CDR3 contains 13 residues. The germline CDR1 and CDR2 sequences are MNHEY and SVGAGI. V dropped 8 bases and J dropped 7 bases, with 17 bases sitting between them. The CDR3 nucleotides are TGTGCCAGCCGAAGCGCCTTAATCGGTGGCTACACCTTC. Translation: CASRSALIGGYTF.

This clone appeared a few times. V gene TRBV30 combines with J gene TRBJ1-4; D uncertain. Trimming cost V 0 bases and J 8 bases, with 16 bases left between them. The CDR3 sequence is 15 residues long. Germline lookup yields CDR1 GTSNPN and CDR2 SVGIG (reference sequence). The CDR3 region has the DNA TGTGCCTGGAGTGTACGGGCAGGAGGTGGAGAAAAACTGTTTTTT. Translated: CAWSVRAGGGEKLFF.

This rearrangement joins TRBV11-2 to TRBJ2-7; 11 bases line up with TRBD1. Germline loops: CDR1 SGHAT, CDR2 FQNNGV. There are 14 residues in the CDR3. Trimming cost V 5 bases and J 6 bases; bases outside gene matches: 6. CDR3 residues: CASSLGTGGLEQYF. The CDR3, as DNA: TGTGCCAGCAGCCTCGGGACAGGGGGGCTCGAGCAGTACTTC.

This clone is labeled as medium-sized. J is TRBJ1-2 and V is TRBV7-8; the match to TRBD1 covers 8 bases. Germline CDR1 is SGHVS and CDR2 is FQNEAQ. V lost 3 bases to trimming and J lost 3 bases; unmatched junction nucleotides: 3. CDR3 length: 14 amino acids. The CDR3 DNA is TGTGCCAGCAGCTTGACAGGGGACGACTATGGCTACACCTTC. This gives the protein CASSLTGDDYGYTF.

The chain couples TRBV7-2 to TRBJ2-5, with 11 bases lining up with TRBD2. Germline CDR1 reads SGHTA; CDR2 reads FQGNSA. The CDR3 has 15 residues. Trimming removed 5 bases from V and 4 bases from J; junction bases left unmatched: 6. DNA of the CDR3: TGTGCCAGCAGCCCCCAGGGACTAGCGGCAGAGACCCAGTACTTC. This translates into CASSPQGLAAETQYF.

Only one count was recorded for this clone. V is TRBV20-1 and J is TRBJ2-5; D uncertain. Trimming pared 5 bases from V and 4 bases from J, leaving 5 bases between. Germline CDR1 reads DFQATT; CDR2 reads SNEGSKA (reference sequence). This CDR3 comprises 10 residues. CDR3 bases: TGCAGTGCTGGCCCAGAGACCCAGTACTTC. This encodes CSAGPETQYF.

The chain has TRBV20-1 and TRBJ2-7; D could derive from TRBD1 or TRBD2 (6 bases each). From germline, CDR1 is DFQATT and CDR2 SNEGSKA (reference sequence). This CDR3 contains 10 residues. V was trimmed by 6 bases and J by 7 bases, leaving 10 bases between them. For the CDR3, the DNA is TGCAGTGCGTGGAGGGGGGAGCAGTACTTC. Translated, it gives CSAWRGEQYF.

The DNA for the CDR3 is TGTGCCTGGAGTGGATCCTACTGGGCTTTCTTT. Its translation is CAWSGSYWAFF. The V gene is TRBV30, the J gene TRBJ1-1; D call uncertain. The V end was cut by 1 base, the J end by 11 bases, with 11 bases between. The CDR3 has 11 residues. The germline V gene has CDR1 GTSNPN and CDR2 SVGIG (reference sequence).

This clone is termed medium-sized. The gene calls are TRBV7-9 and TRBJ2-7; no definite D call. Trimming took 0 bases from V and 2 from J, leaving 8 bases between them. The CDR3 consists of 14 residues. Looked up from germline, CDR1 is SEHNR and CDR2 is FQNEAQ (reference sequence). CDR3 sequence: CASSLASAAYEQYF. The CDR3 DNA follows: TGTGCCAGCAGCTTAGCGTCGGCGGCCTACGAGCAGTACTTC.

This clone was counted only a few times. The V call is TRBV27, the J call TRBJ2-7; a possible D gene is TRBD2 (6 bases). V was pared by 10 bases and J by 4 bases, with 20 bases between. Per germline, CDR1 MNHEY and CDR2 SMNVEV (reference sequence). The CDR3 is made up of 14 amino acids. CDR3 bases: TGTGCCACCCGGCGGACTCCCGGGACTTACGAGCAGTACTTC. Translation gives CATRRTPGTYEQYF.

This chain connects TRBV29-1 to TRBJ1-1; 8 nucleotides align to TRBD1. The germline gives CDR1 SQVTM, CDR2 ANQGSEA. With V trimmed by 4 bases and J by 5 bases, 3 bases remained unmatched. The CDR3 has 12 residues. CDR3 loop: CSVVDRGTEAFF. The CDR3 nucleotides are TGCAGCGTTGTTGACAGGGGAACTGAAGCTTTCTTT. The complete variable domain, with remaining parts taken from reference TRBV29-1 and TRBJ1-1, reads SAVISQKPSRDICQRGTSLTIQCQVDSQVTMMFWYRQQPGQSLTLIATANQGSEATYESGFVIDKFPISRPNLTFSTLTVSNMSPEDSSIYLCSVVDRGTEAFFGQGTRLTVV.

The rearrangement joins TRBV30 to TRBJ1-2, with D possibly being TRBD1 (6 bases). Germline lookup yields CDR1 GTSNPN and CDR2 SVGIG (reference sequence). The CDR3 is 12 amino acids. V lost 0 bases, J lost 8 bases, and 10 bases lay in between. In DNA form, the CDR3 reads TGTGCCTGGAGTGTATACAGGGAGGGCTACACCTTC. Its protein is CAWSVYREGYTF.

In this sample, this clone turned up a few times. The chain uses TRBV30 and TRBJ2-7; D assignment may be TRBD1 or TRBD2 (5 bases each). Germline assignment: CDR1 GTSNPN and CDR2 SVGIG (reference sequence). The V end lost 3 bases, the J end lost 2 bases, and 14 bases lay between the germline ends. CDR3 length: 14 residues. The CDR3: CAWSRLSGPYEQYF. CDR3 nucleotides: TGTGCCTGGAGCCGTCTCTCGGGACCCTACGAGCAGTACTTC.

In its sample, this clone was seen a few times. The genes are TRBV4-1 and TRBJ1-6; a possible D gene is TRBD1 (6 bases). The CDR3 contains 15 residues. CDR1 is MGHRA, CDR2 YSYEKL, per germline. Trimming took off 1 base at V and 5 bases at J, with 9 bases between the two ends. This CDR3 is CASSQGDTHNSPLHF. The CDR3, as DNA: TGCGCCAGCAGCCAAGGGGACACGCATAATTCACCCCTCCACTTT.